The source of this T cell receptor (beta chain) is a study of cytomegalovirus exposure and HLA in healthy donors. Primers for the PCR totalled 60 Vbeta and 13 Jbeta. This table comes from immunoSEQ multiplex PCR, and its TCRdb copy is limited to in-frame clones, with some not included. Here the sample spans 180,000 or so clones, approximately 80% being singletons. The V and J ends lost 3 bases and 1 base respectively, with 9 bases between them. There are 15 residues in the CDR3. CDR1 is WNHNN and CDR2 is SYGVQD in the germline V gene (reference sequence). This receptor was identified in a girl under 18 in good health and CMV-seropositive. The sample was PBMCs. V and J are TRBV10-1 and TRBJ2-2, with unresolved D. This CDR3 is CASSDGSGNTGELFF. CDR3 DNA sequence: TGCGCCAGCAGTGATGGCTCAGGGAACACCGGGGAGCTGTTTTTT.